Below, one T cell receptor beta chain is given with its context. The data stem from a study of blood T cell repertoires in COVID-19. Whole-study context: There were acute and convalescent COVID-19 samples, and they came from the United States, Italy and Spain. T cells, B-cell-depleted T cells, or PBMCs supplied cDNA or gDNA.

The CDR3 spans 15 residues. In germline, CDR1 is MNHEY, CDR2 SMNVEV (reference sequence). Trimming took off 6 bases at V and 0 bases at J, with 9 bases between the two ends. Per the study methods: Reference gene primer amplification yielded estimated nucleated cell counts. Assay used: immunoSEQ multiplex PCR; TCRdb lists only in-frame clones, some missing. D and trimming come from the DNA, and the V and J calls and clone size come from that table. The table lists 200,000 to 250,000 clones, approximately 85% of them singletons. The gene calls are TRBV27 and TRBJ1-6; D gene ambiguous. The TCR was taken from a man aged 50 or older who had recovered from COVID-19. The sequenced sample was peripheral blood. DNA for the CDR3: TGTGCCAGCAGAGCGTGGAGCTCCTATAATTCACCCCTCCACTTT. Translation gives CASRAWSSYNSPLHF.